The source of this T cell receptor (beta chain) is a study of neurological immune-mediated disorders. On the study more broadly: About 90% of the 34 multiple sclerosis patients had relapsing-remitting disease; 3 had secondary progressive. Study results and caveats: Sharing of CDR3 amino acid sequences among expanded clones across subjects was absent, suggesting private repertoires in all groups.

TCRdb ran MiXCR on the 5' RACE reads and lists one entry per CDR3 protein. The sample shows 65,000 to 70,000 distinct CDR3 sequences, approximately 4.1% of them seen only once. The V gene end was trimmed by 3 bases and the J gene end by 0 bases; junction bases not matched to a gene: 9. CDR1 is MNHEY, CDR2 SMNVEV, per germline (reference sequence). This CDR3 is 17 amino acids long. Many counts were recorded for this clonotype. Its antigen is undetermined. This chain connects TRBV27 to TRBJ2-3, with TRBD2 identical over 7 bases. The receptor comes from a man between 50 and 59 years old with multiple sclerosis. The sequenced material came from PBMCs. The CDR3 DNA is TGTGCCAGCAGTTTTCGGGGGGTCCAAACTAGCACAGATACGCAGTATTTT. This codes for CASSFRGVQTSTDTQYF.